Below, 13 T cell receptor beta chains from the same sample are listed, as sequenced in a study of cytomegalovirus exposure and HLA in healthy donors. PCR amplification relied on 60 Vbeta primers (plus 13 Jbeta primers). Assay used: immunoSEQ multiplex PCR; TCRdb lists only in-frame clones, some missing. The table lists about 190,000 clones, 74% of them singletons. The sequencing sample was made of PBMCs. The source is a woman aged 25 to 45 in good health and CMV-seropositive.

CDR3 region: CASRGTDSYEQYF. The CDR3 DNA reads TGTGCCAGCAGGGGGACAGACTCCTACGAGCAGTACTTC. J is TRBJ2-7 and V is TRBV2; 7 bases align to TRBD1. CDR3 length equals 13 residues. Unmatched junction bases numbered 2, after V lost 6 bases and J lost 0 bases. Germline CDR1 and CDR2: SNHLY and FYNNEI.

The V and J genes are TRBV15 and TRBJ2-7, with D perhaps matching TRBD2 (6 bases). V dropped 1 base and J dropped 1 base, with 11 bases sitting between them. From germline, CDR1 is LNHNV and CDR2 YYDKDF (reference sequence). The CDR3 spans 15 residues. CDR3 residues: CATSRVDAGSYEQYF. For the CDR3, the DNA is TGTGCCACCAGCAGAGTCGATGCGGGATCCTACGAGCAGTACTTC.

This chain connects TRBV18 to TRBJ2-7; D might be TRBD2 (8 bases). The germline gives CDR1 KGHSH, CDR2 LQKENI. V dropped 4 bases and J dropped 5 bases, with 21 bases sitting between them. The CDR3 has 16 residues. The CDR3 nucleotides read TGTGCCAGCTCACTTCGGGAGGGGGCGACCCCTGACGAGCAGTACTTC. Protein sequence: CASSLREGATPDEQYF. Combining the CDR3 with reference TRBV18 and TRBJ2-7 gives the whole variable domain NAGVMQNPRHLVRRRGQEARLRCSPMKGHSHVYWYRQLPEEGLKFMVYLQKENIIDESGMPKERFSAEFPKEGPSILRIQQVVRGDSAAYFCASSLREGATPDEQYFGPGTRLTVT.

V gene TRBV7-9 combines with J gene TRBJ2-5, with 14 nucleotides matching TRBD2. V shed 5 bases and J 2 bases; nucleotides not matched to a gene: 7. CDR1 SEHNR and CDR2 FQNEAQ come from the germline V gene (reference sequence). This CDR3 has 17 residues. CDR3 amino acids: CASSPRRLAGGQETQYF. The CDR3 nucleotides read TGTGCCAGCAGCCCCAGGAGACTAGCGGGAGGGCAAGAGACCCAGTACTTC.

The V call is TRBV15, the J call TRBJ1-2; a weak D match, TRBD1 (6 bases). Germline V gene lookup returns CDR1 LNHNV and CDR2 YYDKDF (reference sequence). The CDR3 covers 14 residues. V was clipped by 4 bases and J by 9 bases, with 18 bases between them. This chain's CDR3 is CATSTRTTGSSYTF. The DNA for the CDR3 is TGTGCCACCAGCACCCGAACGACAGGCTCCAGCTACACCTTC.

The rearrangement links TRBV19 to TRBJ2-2; D gene uncertain. The CDR3 extends over 12 amino acids. V lost 8 bases to trimming and J lost 4 bases, with 8 bases between them. Germline-derived CDR1 and CDR2 are LNHDA and SQIVND (reference sequence). The CDR3 is CASEHTTGELFF. In nucleotides, the CDR3 is TGTGCCAGTGAACACACCACCGGGGAGCTGTTTTTT.

The chain uses TRBV6-4 and TRBJ2-3, with TRBD2 matching 15 bases. Germline CDR1 reads MRHNA; CDR2 reads SNTAGT. The trim removed 0 bases at V and 1 base at J, leaving 5 bases unmatched. The CDR3 loop spans 19 amino acids. DNA of the CDR3: TGTGCCAGCAGTGACTCCGGGACTAGCGGGAGGAGGTGCACAGATACGCAGTATTTT. It is translated as CASSDSGTSGRRCTDTQYF.

This clone is a singleton in its sample. The chain carries TRBV7-2 and TRBJ2-2; D is unresolved. The CDR3 is 13 residues long. Germline CDR1 SGHTA, CDR2 FQGNSA. The V end was cut by 5 bases, the J end by 6 bases, with 10 bases between. CDR3 loop: CASSAELAGELFF. In DNA, the CDR3 is TGTGCCAGCAGCGCCGAGTTGGCCGGGGAGCTGTTTTTT.

The chain joins TRBV2 to TRBJ2-7; no reliable D call. This CDR3 has 13 amino acids. The germline V gene has CDR1 SNHLY and CDR2 FYNNEI. Trimming removed 3 bases from V and 1 base from J, with 7 bases in between. CDR3 DNA: TGTGCCAGCAGTGATGGCCCTTCCTACGAGCAGTACTTC. This codes for CASSDGPSYEQYF. The variable domain in full, with the rest retrieved from reference TRBV2 and TRBJ2-7, is EPEVTQTPSHQVTQMGQEVILRCVPISNHLYFYWYRQILGQKVEFLVSFYNNEISEKSEIFDDQFSVERPDGSNFTLKIRSTKLEDSAMYFCASSDGPSYEQYFGPGTRLTVT.

V gene TRBV28 combines with J gene TRBJ1-1; 8 bases agree with TRBD1. V dropped 5 bases and J dropped 1; count of bases not matched to a gene: 6. Germline assignment: CDR1 MDHEN and CDR2 SYDVKM. The CDR3 length is 15 residues. The CDR3 protein is CASSLPGTGNTEAFF. The CDR3 DNA reads TGTGCCAGCAGTCTCCCCGGGACAGGGAACACTGAAGCTTTCTTT.

The V call is TRBV7-9, the J call TRBJ2-1; D may be TRBD2 (5 bases). Germline CDR1 and CDR2: SEHNR and FQNEAQ (reference sequence). The germline V and J ends were trimmed by 7 bases and 7 bases, with 14 bases remaining between them. The CDR3 is made up of 13 amino acids. CDR3 sequence (DNA): TGTGCCAGCAACCCTGGGGAGTCGAATGAGCAGTTCTTC. Protein: CASNPGESNEQFF.

The chain carries TRBV28 and TRBJ2-7; tentative D call: TRBD1 (5 bases). CDR3 size: 12 residues. Trimming cost V 5 bases and J 6 bases, with 11 bases left between them. The germline gives CDR1 MDHEN, CDR2 SYDVKM. The CDR3 reads CASSIGDGEQYF. The CDR3, as DNA: TGTGCCAGCAGTATAGGGGATGGCGAGCAGTACTTC.

This clone has a handful of counts. The chain carries TRBV11-1 and TRBJ2-1; 7 nucleotides match TRBD1. The CDR3 totals 16 residues. In germline, CDR1 is SGHAT, CDR2 FQDESV (reference sequence). The trim removed 6 bases at V and 3 bases at J, leaving 11 bases unmatched. CDR3 loop: CASSPAIGGSYNEQFF. In DNA form, the CDR3 reads TGTGCCAGCAGTCCCGCAATAGGGGGCAGCTACAATGAGCAGTTCTTC.